The sequence of this T cell receptor (beta chain) was determined in a study of T cells after yellow fever vaccination. Study-level points and caveats: Re-detected after boosting: most primary clones, around 97% of CD4 and about 90% of CD8. Abundant bulk-derived clonotypes could contaminate FACS-sorted repertoires.

From germline, CDR1 is SGHRS and CDR2 YFSETQ. This CDR3 is 15 amino acids long. V lost 0 bases, J lost 4 bases, and 13 bases lay in between. TCRdb analysed the 5' RACE reads with MiXCR anew, one entry per CDR3 protein. The table records more than 300,000 distinct CDR3 sequences, 4% to 5.5% of them present only once. This clonotype was recorded many times. Its antigen is as yet unknown. Here the sequenced sample was PBMCs, taken 15 days after the yellow fever booster vaccination. This receptor was identified in a man aged 18 to 30 who received the YFV17D yellow fever vaccine. The chain employs TRBV5-1 and TRBJ1-2, with D possibly matching TRBD1 (5 bases). The CDR3 sequence: CASSLGQGTVYGYTF. CDR3 nucleotides: TGCGCCAGCAGCTTGGGTCAGGGTACCGTCTATGGCTACACCTTC.